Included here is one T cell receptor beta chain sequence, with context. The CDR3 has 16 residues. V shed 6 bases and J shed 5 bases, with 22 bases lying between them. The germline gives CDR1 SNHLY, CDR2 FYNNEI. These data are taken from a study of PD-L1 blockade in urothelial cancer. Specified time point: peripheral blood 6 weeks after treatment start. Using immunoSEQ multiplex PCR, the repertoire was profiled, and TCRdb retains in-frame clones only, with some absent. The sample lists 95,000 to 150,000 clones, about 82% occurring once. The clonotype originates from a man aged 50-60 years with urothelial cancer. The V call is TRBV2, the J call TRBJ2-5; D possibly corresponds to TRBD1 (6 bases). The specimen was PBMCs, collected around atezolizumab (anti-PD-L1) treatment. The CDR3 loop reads CASRHSVGGRGETQYF. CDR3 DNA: TGTGCCAGCAGACACTCGGTAGGGGGAAGAGGGGAGACCCAGTACTTC.